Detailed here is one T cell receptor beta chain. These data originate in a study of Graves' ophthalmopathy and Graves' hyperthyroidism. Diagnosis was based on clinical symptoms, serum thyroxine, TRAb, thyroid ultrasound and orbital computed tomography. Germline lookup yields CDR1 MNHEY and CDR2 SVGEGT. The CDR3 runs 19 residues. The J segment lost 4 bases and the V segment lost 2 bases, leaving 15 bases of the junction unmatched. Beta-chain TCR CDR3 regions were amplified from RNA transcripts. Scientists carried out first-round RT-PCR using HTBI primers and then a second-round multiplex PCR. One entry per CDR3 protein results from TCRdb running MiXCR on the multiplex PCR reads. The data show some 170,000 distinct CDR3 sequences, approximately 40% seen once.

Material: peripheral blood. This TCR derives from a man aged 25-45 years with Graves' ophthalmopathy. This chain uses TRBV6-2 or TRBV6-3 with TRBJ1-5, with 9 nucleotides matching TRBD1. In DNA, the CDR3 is TGTGCCAGCAGTTACACATCGACGGTACAGGGGGCTTCAAATCAGCCCCAGCATTTT. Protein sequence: CASSYTSTVQGASNQPQHF.